The 15 T cell receptor beta chains reported below all come from one sample, sequenced in a study of blood T cell repertoires in COVID-19. TCRdb's copy holds only in-frame clones and misses some; the assay was immunoSEQ multiplex PCR. The sample includes approximately 300,000 clones, nearly 90% of them seen just once. The sequencing sample was made of peripheral blood. Source of these receptors: a woman in her thirties or forties with COVID-19, enrolled during active disease.

V usage is TRBV10-3 and J usage is TRBJ1-1; possible D gene TRBD1, 6 bases. Germline values: CDR1 ENHRY, CDR2 SYGVKD. V was pared by 10 bases and J by 0 bases, with 18 bases between. The CDR3 runs 15 residues. CDR3 amino acids: CATREGVRMNTEAFF. CDR3 DNA: TGTGCCACGAGGGAGGGGGTGAGGATGAACACTGAAGCTTTCTTT.

A single count supports this clone. The chain recombines TRBV25-1 with TRBJ2-3; 8 bases are a match to TRBD2. The CDR3 totals 15 residues. J lost 7 bases, V lost 3 bases, and 9 bases had no gene match. Germline V gene lookup returns CDR1 MGHDK and CDR2 SYGVNS. DNA of the CDR3: TGTGCCAGCAGTGACGTGGCGGGGGGCCCAAATACGCAGTATTTT. This codes for CASSDVAGGPNTQYF. The whole variable domain, remainder taken from reference TRBV25-1 and TRBJ2-3, is EADIYQTPRYLVIGTGKKITLECSQTMGHDKMYWYQQDPGMELHLIHYSYGVNSTEKGDLSSESTVSRIRTEHFPLTLESARPSHTSQYLCASSDVAGGPNTQYFGPGTRLTVL.

Remarks on this clone: The germline gene is not matched at one end of the junction; a read error may be the cause. This chain uses TRBV2 with TRBJ1-5; TRBD1 matches 7 bases. Germline CDR1 is SNHLY and CDR2 is FYNNEI. CDR3 size: 10 residues. The DNA of the CDR3 is TGTGCCAGCAGCGGACAGGCCCACCATTTT. The encoded protein is CASSGQAHHF.

This clone was counted a few times. The CDR3 spells CAIASLGAYGYTF. The CDR3 coding sequence is TGTGCCATCGCCTCGTTAGGGGCCTATGGCTACACCTTC. V is TRBV28 and J is TRBJ1-2; D is perhaps TRBD1 (5 bases). Deletions cut 10 bases from V and 4 bases from J, with 16 bases between. The CDR3 runs to 13 residues. Germline-derived CDR1 and CDR2 are MDHEN and SYDVKM.

The chain carries TRBV10-3 and TRBJ1-1, with D possibly TRBD1 on 5 matching bases. Germline lookup yields CDR1 ENHRY and CDR2 SYGVKD. Trimming removed 6 bases at V and 3 bases at J, with 17 bases between. CDR3 length: 15 amino acids. The CDR3, as DNA: TGTGCCATCAGCCCCGGAACGTACAGGTACACTGAAGCTTTCTTT. The encoded protein is CAISPGTYRYTEAFF.

The V and J genes are TRBV20-1 and TRBJ1-1; no reliable D call. V lost 6 bases and J 5 bases, leaving 10 bases between the germline ends. Germline CDR1 DFQATT, CDR2 SNEGSKA (reference sequence). The CDR3 sequence is 11 residues long. CDR3 in amino acids: CSAPSGTEAFF. The CDR3 DNA reads as TGCAGTGCCCCAAGCGGGACTGAAGCTTTCTTT.

J is TRBJ1-6 and V is TRBV5-1; TRBD1 is a possible D gene (5 bases). Trimming removed 0 bases from V and 10 bases from J, with 14 bases in between. Germline CDR1 reads SGHRS; CDR2 reads YFSETQ. This CDR3 is built from 15 residues. The CDR3 sequence: CASSLAEGPWSPLHF. DNA of the CDR3: TGCGCCAGCAGCTTGGCGGAGGGGCCGTGGTCACCCCTCCACTTT.

For this clone: Other DNA sequences within the sample encode an identical CDR3. The CDR3 region has the DNA TGTGCCAGCAGCTTAGCGGGACTCTCCTACGAGCAGTACTTC. Translating gives CASSLAGLSYEQYF. The V and J genes are TRBV7-2 and TRBJ2-7, with a weak D call TRBD2 (6 bases). This CDR3 contains 14 residues. V was pared by 0 bases and J by 0 bases, with 6 bases between. Germline assignment: CDR1 SGHTA and CDR2 FQGNSA.

The rearrangement links TRBV6-1 to TRBJ2-2; 7 nucleotides line up with TRBD1. The CDR3 is 17 residues long. In germline, CDR1 is MNHNS, CDR2 SASEGT. The V gene end was trimmed by 4 bases and the J gene end by 4 bases; junction bases not matched to a gene: 12. CDR3 amino acids: CASSGVIGGTFTGELFF. CDR3 nucleotides: TGTGCCAGCAGTGGAGTAATAGGGGGCACGTTCACCGGGGAGCTGTTTTTT.

This sequence joins TRBV4-1 and TRBJ1-2, with 8 bases that match TRBD1. CDR1 is MGHRA, CDR2 YSYEKL, per germline. V was pared by 4 bases and J by 4 bases, with 5 bases of the junction left unmatched. The CDR3 spans 14 residues. In nucleotides, the CDR3 is TGCGCCAGCAGCCTAGGACAGGGCCCCTATGGCTACACCTTC. Encoded protein: CASSLGQGPYGYTF.

This chain uses TRBV27 with TRBJ2-1; D call uncertain. V was shortened by 6 bases and J by 5 bases, with 11 bases between the two germline ends. The CDR3 contains 13 residues. In germline, CDR1 is MNHEY, CDR2 SMNVEV (reference sequence). The CDR3 here is CASRRHLDNEQFF. CDR3 bases: TGTGCCAGCAGGCGGCACCTCGACAATGAGCAGTTCTTC.

CDR3 loop: CASSLVGQGDTIYF. The CDR3 nucleotides read TGTGCCAGCAGCTTAGTGGGACAGGGCGACACCATATATTTT. The chain uses TRBV11-2 and TRBJ1-3; TRBD1 aligns across 9 bases. Unmatched junction bases numbered 3, after V lost 1 base and J lost 8 bases. Per germline, CDR1 SGHAT and CDR2 FQNNGV. The CDR3 consists of 14 residues.

CDR3 bases: TGTGCCAGCACCTCGTCCGGGAGGGCCGCGAACACCGGGGAGCTGTTTTTT. This gives the protein CASTSSGRAANTGELFF. This chain connects TRBV9 to TRBJ2-2, with 8 bases lining up with TRBD2. Germline CDR1 and CDR2: SGDLS and YYNGEE. The CDR3 has 17 amino acids. V lost 6 bases, J lost 0 bases, and 10 bases stayed unmatched. Combining the CDR3 with reference TRBV9 and TRBJ2-2 gives the whole variable domain DSGVTQTPKHLITATGQRVTLRCSPRSGDLSVYWYQQSLDQGLQFLIQYYNGEERAKGNILERFSAQQFPDLHSELNLSSLELGDSALYFCASTSSGRAANTGELFFGEGSRLTVL.

This sequence joins TRBV5-4 and TRBJ1-1; D is possibly TRBD1 (6 bases). Germline lookup yields CDR1 SGHNT and CDR2 YYREEE (reference sequence). V was clipped by 2 bases and J by 0 bases, with 8 bases between them. The CDR3 has 14 residues. CDR3 sequence reads: CASSFGTMNTEAFF. The CDR3 bases are TGTGCCAGCAGCTTCGGGACAATGAACACTGAAGCTTTCTTT.

DNA for the CDR3: TGTGCCAGCAGCGGCGCAGGGGGAGTGGATCAGCCCCAGCATTTT. It yields the protein CASSGAGGVDQPQHF. The V call is TRBV5-6, the J call TRBJ1-5, with 7 bases lining up with TRBD1. V trimming: 4 bases; J trimming: 5 bases; junction bases outside the gene matches: 9. This CDR3 region has 15 residues. Per germline, CDR1 SGHDT and CDR2 YYEEEE.